Listed below are T cell receptor beta chains from one sample, sequenced in a study of blood T cell repertoires in COVID-19. Here immunoSEQ multiplex PCR was the method, and the copy in TCRdb shows in-frame clones only, minus some. Of 200,000 or so clones listed, about 88% are singletons. The material sequenced was PBMCs or T cells enriched from blood (not recorded which). The receptors shown here come from a young woman who had recovered from COVID-19. Both conserved end residues are part of each CDR3. Fields, in order: D gene, clone size, V gene, J gene, CDR3 protein, CDR3 DNA. The D gene is left open where the match is weak. Clone size is not always given. Where it is, it says once, few, many or a class for expanded clones.

>TRBD2|once|TRBV27|TRBJ2-2
CASSPGGGPGELFF
TGTGCCAGCAGCCCCGGCGGGGGTCCCGGGGAGCTGTTTTTT
>NA|few|TRBV9|TRBJ1-5
CASSPEGGNQPQHF
TGTGCCAGCAGCCCGGAAGGGGGCAATCAGCCCCAGCATTTT
>NA|NA|TRBV6-4|TRBJ1-5
CASSEWTSYSNQPQHF
TGTGCCAGCAGTGAATGGACAAGTTATAGCAATCAGCCCCAGCATTTT
>TRBD2|NA|TRBV4-1|TRBJ2-7
CASSQDPAGTTSYEQYF
TGCGCCAGCAGCCAAGACCCAGCCGGGACTACCTCCTACGAGCAGTACTTC
>NA|NA|TRBV11-1|TRBJ2-3
CASSLPGPEDTQYF
TGTGCCAGCAGCTTACCAGGGCCGGAAGATACGCAGTATTTT
>TRBD2|NA|TRBV7-2|TRBJ2-1
CASSLLAGGYNEQFF
TGTGCCAGCAGCCTTTTAGCGGGGGGCTACAATGAGCAGTTCTTC
>TRBD1|NA|TRBV3-1/TRBV3-2|TRBJ1-2
CASSQGVDRGLGYTF
TGTGCCAGCAGCCAAGGTGTGGACAGGGGGCTTGGCTACACCTTC
>NA|NA|TRBV3-1/TRBV3-2|TRBJ1-1
CASSQRTANTEAFF
TGTGCCAGCAGCCAACGAACAGCGAACACTGAAGCTTTCTTT
>NA|few|TRBV14|TRBJ1-2
CASSQVRGDYGYTF
TGTGCCAGCAGCCAAGTCAGGGGAGACTATGGCTACACCTTC
>TRBD1|NA|TRBV5-4|TRBJ1-2
CASSLGDRWGYTF
TGTGCCAGCAGCTTGGGGGACAGATGGGGCTACACCTTC
>NA|NA|TRBV7-3|TRBJ2-3
CASSLNGHGGLSTDTQYF
TGTGCCAGCAGCTTAAATGGACACGGCGGACTAAGCACAGATACGCAGTATTTT
>TRBD1|NA|TRBV10-3|TRBJ1-2
CAISEAHRGGNYGYTF
TGTGCCATCAGTGAGGCCCACAGGGGAGGAAACTATGGCTACACCTTC
>NA|NA|TRBV29-1|TRBJ2-1
CSVQIGSNEQFF
TGCAGCGTTCAGATCGGGTCCAATGAGCAGTTCTTC
>TRBD2|NA|TRBV5-1|TRBJ2-2
CASSLGLAGGPEEAELFF
TGCGCCAGCAGCTTGGGATTAGCGGGGGGTCCGGAGGAAGCGGAGCTGTTTTTT
>NA|once|TRBV19|TRBJ1-2
CASSTGEIYGYTF
TGTGCCAGTAGTACAGGGGAAATCTATGGCTACACCTTC
>NA|NA|TRBV4-3|TRBJ2-7
CASSQGGVPYEQYF
TGCGCCAGCAGCCAAGGCGGGGTCCCCTACGAGCAGTACTTC
>NA|NA|TRBV6-5|TRBJ2-3
CASSKQDRTDTQYF
TGTGCCAGCAGTAAACAGGACCGCACAGATACGCAGTATTTT
>NA|NA|TRBV7-6|TRBJ1-1
CASSLALGRPEAFF
TGTGCCAGCAGCTTAGCACTGGGGAGGCCTGAAGCTTTCTTT
>NA|NA|TRBV27|TRBJ2-7
CASSLSGGVAPNMKYEQYF
TGTGCCAGCAGTTTATCAGGGGGGGTGGCCCCAAACATGAAATACGAGCAGTACTTC
>TRBD1|NA|TRBV6-2/TRBV6-3|TRBJ1-4
CASSLSGTAEKLFF
TGTGCCAGCAGTCTTTCCGGGACAGCTGAAAAACTGTTTTTT
>TRBD1|NA|TRBV7-9|TRBJ1-1
CASSARDRDTEAFF
TGTGCCAGCAGCGCGCGGGACAGAGACACTGAAGCTTTCTTT
>TRBD1|NA|TRBV27|TRBJ2-3
CASSLYYGTGVDTQYF
TGTGCCAGCAGTTTATATTACGGGACAGGGGTAGATACGCAGTATTTT
>NA|NA|TRBV14|TRBJ1-2
CASSQGLGASNYGYTF
TGTGCCAGCAGCCAGGGGTTAGGGGCATCTAACTATGGCTACACCTTC
>TRBD2|once|TRBV6-1|TRBJ2-3
CASSESLAGGTDTQYF
TGTGCCAGCAGTGAATCACTAGCGGGGGGCACAGATACGCAGTATTTT
>NA|NA|TRBV5-1|TRBJ1-4
CASSPWEGGEKLFF
TGCGCCAGCAGCCCCTGGGAGGGGGGAGAAAAACTGTTTTTT
>NA|NA|TRBV5-1|TRBJ1-6
CASRTNGDSPLHF
TGCGCCAGCCGAACCAACGGGGATTCACCCCTCCACTTT
>TRBD1|NA|TRBV6-2/TRBV6-3|TRBJ1-3
CASSFTRGPGNTIYF
TGTGCCAGCAGCTTCACCAGGGGGCCAGGAAACACCATATATTTT
>NA|NA|TRBV7-2|TRBJ1-2
CASSLFSLDGYTF
TGTGCCAGCAGCTTATTCTCACTGGATGGCTACACCTTC
>NA|NA|TRBV12-3/TRBV12-4|TRBJ2-7
CASCPDSYYEQYF
TGTGCCAGCTGCCCGGACAGCTACTACGAGCAGTACTTC
>NA|NA|TRBV7-2|TRBJ1-2
CASRPPGRSNYGYTF
TGTGCCAGCAGACCCCCAGGGAGGTCTAACTATGGCTACACCTTC
>TRBD1|once|TRBV4-2|TRBJ2-3
CASSQTSGTGNTDTQYF
TGTGCCAGCAGCCAAACGTCCGGGACAGGCAACACAGATACGCAGTATTTT
>NA|NA|TRBV6-5|TRBJ2-7
CAIRQTYEQYF
TGTGCCATAAGACAGACCTACGAGCAGTACTTC
>NA|NA|TRBV6-2/TRBV6-3|TRBJ2-1
CASSYRGTDNEQFF
TGTGCCAGCAGTTACCGGGGGACCGACAATGAGCAGTTCTTC
>TRBD2|NA|TRBV5-4|TRBJ2-1
CASNTGLAVNNEQFF
TGTGCCAGCAACACCGGACTAGCGGTTAACAATGAGCAGTTCTTC
>NA|once|TRBV28|TRBJ1-2
CASSPGQLNYGYTF
TGTGCCAGCAGTCCAGGACAGCTAAACTATGGCTACACCTTC